This entry lists 22 T cell receptor beta chains sequenced from one sample in a study of blood T cell repertoires in COVID-19. TCRdb keeps only in-frame clones here, not all; method: immunoSEQ multiplex PCR. This sample has fewer than 450,000 clones, with more than 70% found just once. Specimen: peripheral blood. The source of these receptors is a woman aged 45 to 65 with COVID-19, enrolled during active disease.

As DNA, the CDR3 is TGTGCCAGCAGTGATGGGGGGGGCGCGTCCAAAAACATTCAGTACTTC. Translation gives CASSDGGGASKNIQYF. The rearrangement links TRBV6-1 to TRBJ2-4, with D maybe TRBD2 (7 bases). V was clipped by 3 bases and J by 2 bases, with 14 bases between them. Germline V gene lookup returns CDR1 MNHNS and CDR2 SASEGT. This CDR3 has 16 residues.

This clone was seen a single time. J is TRBJ1-1 and V is TRBV7-2, with unresolved D. Germline CDR1 SGHTA, CDR2 FQGNSA. This CDR3 comprises 14 residues. Trimming removed 2 bases from V and 0 bases from J, with 7 bases in between. The CDR3 sequence is CASSLTAMNTEAFF. CDR3 nucleotide sequence: TGTGCCAGCAGCTTAACAGCCATGAACACTGAAGCTTTCTTT.

J is TRBJ1-1 and V is TRBV11-3; the D is unclear. This CDR3 is 13 amino acids long. Trimming left V 0 bases short and J 4 bases short, with 6 bases between. Germline assignment: CDR1 SGHNT and CDR2 YENEEA. The CDR3 DNA is TGTGCCAGCAGCTTAGATCCTAGCACTGAAGCTTTCTTT. Its protein is CASSLDPSTEAFF.

The chain uses TRBV9 and TRBJ2-3, with 7 bases matching TRBD2. V shed 0 bases and J 6 bases; nucleotides not matched to a gene: 4. This CDR3 region has 14 residues. Germline V lookup: CDR1 SGDLS, CDR2 YYNGEE. The CDR3: CASSVVTSEDTQYF. Written as DNA, the CDR3 is TGTGCCAGCAGCGTAGTTACTAGCGAGGATACGCAGTATTTT.

The V call is TRBV9, the J call TRBJ2-2, with 7 bases fitting TRBD2. Germline loops: CDR1 SGDLS, CDR2 YYNGEE. J gave up 7 bases and V 0 bases, and 6 bases lay outside the gene matches. This CDR3 is 15 amino acids long. The CDR3 loop is CASSVAASGGGELFF. CDR3 sequence (DNA): TGTGCCAGCAGCGTAGCAGCATCGGGGGGCGGGGAGCTGTTTTTT. Variable domain in full (rest from reference TRBV9 and TRBJ2-2): DSGVTQTPKHLITATGQRVTLRCSPRSGDLSVYWYQQSLDQGLQFLIQYYNGEERAKGNILERFSAQQFPDLHSELNLSSLELGDSALYFCASSVAASGGGELFFGEGSRLTVL.

The chain is built from TRBV3-1 (or the pseudogene TRBV3-2) and TRBJ1-2; no firm D call. V was trimmed by 3 bases and J by 4 bases, leaving 12 bases between them. CDR3 length: 14 residues. Germline CDR1 LGHDT, CDR2 YNNKEL (reference sequence). CDR3 in DNA: TGTGCCAGCAGCCAGAACCCAGAACCCTATGGCTACACCTTC. Its protein product is CASSQNPEPYGYTF.

This chain connects TRBV19 to TRBJ2-6; D gene uncertain. The CDR3 consists of 14 residues. The germline CDR1 and CDR2 sequences are LNHDA and SQIVND (reference sequence). The V end lost 10 bases, the J end lost 1 base, and 11 bases lay between the germline ends. CDR3 in amino acids: CATRFESGANVLTF. The CDR3 DNA reads as TGTGCCACTCGGTTCGAGTCTGGGGCCAACGTCCTGACTTTC.

The genes are TRBV18 and TRBJ2-1; 7 bases are shared with TRBD2. There are 14 residues in the CDR3. Germline CDR1 KGHSH, CDR2 LQKENI. The junction had 8 bases not matched to a gene; V was cut back by 3 bases and J by 9 bases. The CDR3 nucleotides are TGTGCCAGCTCACCTATTCCGGGAGGTGCTGAGCAGTTCTTC. Amino acids: CASSPIPGGAEQFF.

The chain couples TRBV18 to TRBJ1-2, with a tentative D call TRBD1 (5 bases). The V and J ends lost 2 bases and 4 bases respectively, with 14 bases between them. The CDR3 has 15 residues. The germline CDR1 and CDR2 sequences are KGHSH and LQKENI. The CDR3 DNA is TGTGCCAGCTCACCAGGGTCAGGGAAGGCCTATGGCTACACCTTC. This translates into CASSPGSGKAYGYTF.

The V call is TRBV9, the J call TRBJ2-6, with D uncertain. The CDR3 is made up of 16 amino acids. Germline CDR1 SGDLS, CDR2 YYNGEE. Trimming shortened V by 4 bases and J by 0 bases, and 11 bases separated the two germline ends. CDR3 DNA sequence: TGTGCCAGCAGCTTTTCTATGATCTCTGGGGCCAACGTCCTGACTTTC. It specifies CASSFSMISGANVLTF.

The chain joins TRBV24-1 to TRBJ2-3, with 7 positions matching TRBD2. The germline V gene encodes CDR1 KGHDR and CDR2 SFDVKD. The CDR3 totals 12 residues. Trimming removed 9 bases from V and 3 bases from J; junction bases left unmatched: 2. CDR3 loop: CATSSGTDTQYF. The DNA for the CDR3 is TGTGCCACCTCTAGCGGAACAGATACGCAGTATTTT.

The gene calls are TRBV2 and TRBJ2-1, with D possibly matching TRBD2 (6 bases). Looked up from germline, CDR1 is SNHLY and CDR2 is FYNNEI. The CDR3 covers 16 residues. V was pared by 5 bases and J by 0 bases, with 14 bases between. CDR3 residues: CASSQEEGFSYNEQFF. The CDR3 nucleotides are TGTGCCAGCAGTCAGGAGGAGGGTTTCTCCTACAATGAGCAGTTCTTC. Drawing the rest from reference TRBV2 and TRBJ2-1, the complete variable domain is EPEVTQTPSHQVTQMGQEVILRCVPISNHLYFYWYRQILGQKVEFLVSFYNNEISEKSEIFDDQFSVERPDGSNFTLKIRSTKLEDSAMYFCASSQEEGFSYNEQFFGPGTRLTVL.

The V and J genes are TRBV5-1 and TRBJ1-1; 9 bases are a match to TRBD1. The length of the CDR3 is 16 residues. Germline V gives CDR1 SGHRS, CDR2 YFSETQ. Trimming at V came to 4 bases and at J to 4 bases, leaving 11 bases not matched to a gene. CDR3 in amino acids: CASSPTGGPEGTEAFF. The CDR3 nucleotides are TGCGCCAGCAGCCCCACAGGGGGCCCCGAGGGCACTGAAGCTTTCTTT.

V gene TRBV7-3 combines with J gene TRBJ2-2; 8 bases match TRBD2. The ends lost 5 bases at V and 7 bases at J; junction bases unmatched: 9. The CDR3 totals 15 residues. Looked up from germline, CDR1 is SGHTA and CDR2 is FQGTGA. CDR3 amino acids: CASSPRAGDFGELFF. CDR3 nucleotide sequence: TGTGCCAGCAGCCCTCGAGCGGGGGACTTCGGGGAGCTGTTTTTT.

This clone appeared a few times. The chain couples TRBV24-1 to TRBJ2-1, with TRBD1 matching over 10 bases. The CDR3 consists of 16 residues. Germline V gives CDR1 KGHDR, CDR2 SFDVKD. Unmatched junction bases numbered 9, after V lost 4 bases and J lost 7 bases. For the CDR3, the DNA is TGTGCCACCAGTGAGTTCCCGGGACAGGGGTGGAATGAGCAGTTCTTC. Translated: CATSEFPGQGWNEQFF.

V gene TRBV19 combines with J gene TRBJ2-2; D possibly corresponds to TRBD2 (5 bases). The CDR3 has 14 amino acids. V lost 8 bases and J 5 bases, leaving 15 bases between the germline ends. Germline V gives CDR1 LNHDA, CDR2 SQIVND (reference sequence). The CDR3 DNA is TGTGCCAGTTTCGGCCCTCGAGGGACCGGGGAGCTGTTTTTT. It encodes CASFGPRGTGELFF.

The gene calls are TRBV11-3 and TRBJ2-5, with 7 nucleotides matching TRBD2. The CDR3 is 17 amino acids. Germline CDR1 is SGHNT and CDR2 is YENEEA. Trimming cost V 3 bases and J 5 bases; bases outside gene matches: 15. The CDR3 loop reads CASSLGRRERGGETQYF. As DNA, the CDR3 is TGTGCCAGCAGCTTGGGTCGTCGGGAGCGGGGCGGGGAGACCCAGTACTTC. The complete variable domain, with remaining parts taken from reference TRBV11-3 and TRBJ2-5, reads EAGVVQSPRYKIIEKKQPVAFWCNPISGHNTLYWYLQNLGQGPELLIRYENEEAVDDSQLPKDRFSAERLKGVDSTLKIQPAELGDSAVYLCASSLGRRERGGETQYFGPGTRLLVL.

This rearrangement joins TRBV11-2 to TRBJ1-1, with TRBD1 identical over 11 bases. CDR3 size: 16 residues. Trimming removed 5 bases from V and 2 bases from J; junction bases left unmatched: 7. In germline, CDR1 is SGHAT, CDR2 FQNNGV. The DNA for the CDR3 is TGTGCCAGCAGCGGTCGGACAGGGGGCGGAAACACTGAAGCTTTCTTT. Residues: CASSGRTGGGNTEAFF.

In its sample, this clone was seen once. The rearrangement joins TRBV7-9 to TRBJ2-7, with D maybe TRBD1 (5 bases). The CDR3 spans 13 residues. V lost 4 bases, J lost 3 bases, and 10 bases lay in between. Germline assignment: CDR1 SEHNR and CDR2 FQNEAQ (reference sequence). CDR3 sequence (DNA): TGTGCCAGCAGCTCCCAGGGTGTCTACGAGCAGTACTTC. It encodes CASSSQGVYEQYF.

CDR3 DNA sequence: TGTGCCAGCAGTCCCGGACAAGTTTATGGCTACACCTTC. Translation: CASSPGQVYGYTF. The chain joins TRBV28 to TRBJ1-2; perhaps TRBD1 as D (5 bases). V lost 5 bases, J lost 5 bases, and 12 bases lay in between. Germline V gene lookup returns CDR1 MDHEN and CDR2 SYDVKM. CDR3 length equals 13 residues.

The table lists this clone with a count of one. The rearrangement uses TRBV11-2 and TRBJ1-4, with TRBD1 matching over 12 bases. V lost 10 bases and J lost 8; bases outside the gene matches: 11. Germline CDR1 is SGHAT and CDR2 is FQNNGV. The CDR3 extends over 15 amino acids. The CDR3 spells CATSPGQGAREKLFF. DNA of the CDR3: TGTGCCACGTCGCCGGGACAGGGGGCAAGGGAAAAACTGTTTTTT.

This chain connects TRBV24-1 to TRBJ1-5, with TRBD1 identical over 10 bases. Germline trimming cut 5 bases from V and 5 bases from J; bases unmatched to any gene: 2. The length of the CDR3 is 14 residues. Germline V lookup: CDR1 KGHDR, CDR2 SFDVKD. The CDR3 spells CATSGQGADQPQHF. CDR3 bases: TGTGCCACCAGTGGACAGGGGGCGGATCAGCCCCAGCATTTT.